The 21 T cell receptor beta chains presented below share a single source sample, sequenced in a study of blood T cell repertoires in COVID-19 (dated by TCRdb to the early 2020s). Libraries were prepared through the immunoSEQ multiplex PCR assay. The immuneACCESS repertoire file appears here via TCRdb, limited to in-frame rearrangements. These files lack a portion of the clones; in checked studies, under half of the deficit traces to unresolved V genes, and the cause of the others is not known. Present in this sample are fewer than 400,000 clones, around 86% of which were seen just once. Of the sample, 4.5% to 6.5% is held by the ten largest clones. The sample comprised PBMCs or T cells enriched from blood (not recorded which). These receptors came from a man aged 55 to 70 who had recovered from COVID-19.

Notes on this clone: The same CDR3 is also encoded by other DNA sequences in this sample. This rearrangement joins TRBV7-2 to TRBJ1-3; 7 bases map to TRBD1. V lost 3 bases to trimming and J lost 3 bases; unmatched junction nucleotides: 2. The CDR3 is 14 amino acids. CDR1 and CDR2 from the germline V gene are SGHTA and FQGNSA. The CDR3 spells CASSLTGSGNTIYF. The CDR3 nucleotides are TGTGCCAGCAGCTTGACAGGGAGTGGAAACACCATATATTTT.

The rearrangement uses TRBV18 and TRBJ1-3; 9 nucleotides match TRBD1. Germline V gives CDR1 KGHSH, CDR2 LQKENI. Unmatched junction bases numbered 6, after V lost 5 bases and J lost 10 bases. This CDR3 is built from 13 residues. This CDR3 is CASSDGQGTTIYF. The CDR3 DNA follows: TGTGCCAGCTCAGACGGACAGGGGACTACCATATATTTT. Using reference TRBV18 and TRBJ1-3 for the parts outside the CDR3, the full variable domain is NAGVMQNPRHLVRRRGQEARLRCSPMKGHSHVYWYRQLPEEGLKFMVYLQKENIIDESGMPKERFSAEFPKEGPSILRIQQVVRGDSAAYFCASSDGQGTTIYFGEGSWLTVV.

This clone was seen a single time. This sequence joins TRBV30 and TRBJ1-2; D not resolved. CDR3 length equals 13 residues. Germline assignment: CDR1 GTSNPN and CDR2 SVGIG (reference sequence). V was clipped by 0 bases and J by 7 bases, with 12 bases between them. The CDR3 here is CAWSVTGLGGYTF. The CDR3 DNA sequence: TGTGCCTGGAGTGTAACGGGTTTGGGTGGCTACACCTTC.

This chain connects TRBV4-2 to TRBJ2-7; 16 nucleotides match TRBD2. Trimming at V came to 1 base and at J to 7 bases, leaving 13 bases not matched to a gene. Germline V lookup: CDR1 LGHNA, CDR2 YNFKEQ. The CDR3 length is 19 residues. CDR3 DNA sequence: TGTGCCAGCAGCCAAGGCACGGGACTAGCGGGAGGGGATCCGCGGGAGCAGTACTTC. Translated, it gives CASSQGTGLAGGDPREQYF.

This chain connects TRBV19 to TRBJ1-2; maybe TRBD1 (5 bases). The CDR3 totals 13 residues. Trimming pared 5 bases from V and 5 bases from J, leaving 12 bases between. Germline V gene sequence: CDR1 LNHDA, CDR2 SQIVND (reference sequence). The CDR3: CASSPDSFYGYTF. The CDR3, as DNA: TGTGCCAGTAGTCCCGACAGTTTTTATGGCTACACCTTC.

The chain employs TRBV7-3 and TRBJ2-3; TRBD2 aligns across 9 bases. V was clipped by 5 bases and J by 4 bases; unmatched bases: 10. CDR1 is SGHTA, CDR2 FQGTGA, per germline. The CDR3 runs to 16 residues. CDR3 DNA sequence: TGTGCCAGCAGCCCCGTCATAGCGGGAGAGGCAGATACGCAGTATTTT. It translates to CASSPVIAGEADTQYF.

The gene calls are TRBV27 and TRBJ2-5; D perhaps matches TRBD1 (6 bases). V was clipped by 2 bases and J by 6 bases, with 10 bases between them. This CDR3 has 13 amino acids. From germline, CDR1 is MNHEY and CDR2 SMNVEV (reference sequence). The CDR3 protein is CASSLTGLQTQYF. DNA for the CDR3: TGTGCCAGCAGTTTAACAGGGTTGCAGACCCAGTACTTC.

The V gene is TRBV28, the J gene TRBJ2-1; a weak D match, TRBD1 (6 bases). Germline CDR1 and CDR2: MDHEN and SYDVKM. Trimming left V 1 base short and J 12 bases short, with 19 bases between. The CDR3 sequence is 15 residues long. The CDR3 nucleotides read TGTGCCAGCAGTTTATCGGGACATACGTCTGGTAGGCAGTTCTTC. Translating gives CASSLSGHTSGRQFF.

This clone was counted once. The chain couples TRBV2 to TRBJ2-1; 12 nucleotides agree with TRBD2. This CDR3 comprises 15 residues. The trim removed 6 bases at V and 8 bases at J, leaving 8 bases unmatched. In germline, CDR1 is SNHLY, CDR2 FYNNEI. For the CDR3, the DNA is TGTGCCAGCAGGCGACTAGCGGGAGCTCCTTATGAGCAGTTCTTC. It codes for CASRRLAGAPYEQFF.

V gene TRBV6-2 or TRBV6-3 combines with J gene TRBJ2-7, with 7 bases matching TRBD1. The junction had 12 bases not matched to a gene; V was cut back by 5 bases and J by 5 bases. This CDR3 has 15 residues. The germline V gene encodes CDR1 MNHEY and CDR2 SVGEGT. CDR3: CASSPNLHRGDEQYF. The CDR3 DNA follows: TGTGCCAGCAGTCCCAACCTTCACAGGGGAGACGAGCAGTACTTC.

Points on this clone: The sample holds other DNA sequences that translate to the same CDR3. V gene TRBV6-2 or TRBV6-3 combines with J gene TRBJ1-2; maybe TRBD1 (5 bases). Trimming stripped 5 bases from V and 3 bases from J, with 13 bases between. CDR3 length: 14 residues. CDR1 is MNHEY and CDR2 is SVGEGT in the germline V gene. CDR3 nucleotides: TGTGCCAGCAGTGACCCGCAGGGTTACTATGGCTACACCTTC. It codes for CASSDPQGYYGYTF.

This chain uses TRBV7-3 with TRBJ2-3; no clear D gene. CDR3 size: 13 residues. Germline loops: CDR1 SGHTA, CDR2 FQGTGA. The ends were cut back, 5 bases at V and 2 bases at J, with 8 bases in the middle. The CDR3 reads CASSLEITDTQYF. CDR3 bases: TGTGCCAGCAGCCTGGAGATCACAGATACGCAGTATTTT.

The CDR3 loop reads CASTSRKGGTDTQYF. DNA of the CDR3: TGTGCCAGCACCTCCCGAAAGGGGGGCACAGATACGCAGTATTTT. The chain joins TRBV28 to TRBJ2-3, with D possibly being TRBD1 (6 bases). The germline CDR1 and CDR2 sequences are MDHEN and SYDVKM. CDR3 length equals 15 residues. V lost 7 bases to trimming and J lost 1 base, with 15 bases between them.

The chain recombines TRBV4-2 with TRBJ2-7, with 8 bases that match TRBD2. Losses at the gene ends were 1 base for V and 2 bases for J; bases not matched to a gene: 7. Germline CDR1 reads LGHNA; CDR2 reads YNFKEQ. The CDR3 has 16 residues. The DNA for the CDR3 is TGTGCCAGCAGCCAAGTTCCGGGAGGGCCTCCCTACGAGCAGTACTTC. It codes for CASSQVPGGPPYEQYF.

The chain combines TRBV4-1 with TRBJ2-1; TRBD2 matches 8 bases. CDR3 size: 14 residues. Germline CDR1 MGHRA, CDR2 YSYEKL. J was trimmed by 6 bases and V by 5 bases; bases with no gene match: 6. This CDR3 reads CASSGGTRGNEQFF. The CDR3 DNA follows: TGCGCCAGCAGCGGCGGGACTAGGGGCAATGAGCAGTTCTTC.

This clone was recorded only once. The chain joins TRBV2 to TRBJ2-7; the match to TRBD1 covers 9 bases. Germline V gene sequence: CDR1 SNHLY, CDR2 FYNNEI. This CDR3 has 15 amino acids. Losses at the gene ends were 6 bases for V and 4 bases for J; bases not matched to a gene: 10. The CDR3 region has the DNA TGTGCCAGCAGCCTACCGGGACAGGGTCAGTACGAGCAGTACTTC. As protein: CASSLPGQGQYEQYF.

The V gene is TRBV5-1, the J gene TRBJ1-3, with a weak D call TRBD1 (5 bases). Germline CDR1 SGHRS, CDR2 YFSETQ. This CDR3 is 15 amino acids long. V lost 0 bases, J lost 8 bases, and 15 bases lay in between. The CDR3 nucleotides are TGCGCCAGCAGCTTGGGACAGCTTCCCATCGACACCATATATTTT. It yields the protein CASSLGQLPIDTIYF.

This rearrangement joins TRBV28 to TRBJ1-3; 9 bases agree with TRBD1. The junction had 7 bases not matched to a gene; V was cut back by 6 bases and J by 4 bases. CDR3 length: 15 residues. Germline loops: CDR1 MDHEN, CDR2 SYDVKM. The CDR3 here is CASRPPGQGGNTIYF. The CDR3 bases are TGTGCCAGCAGACCACCGGGACAGGGAGGAAACACCATATATTTT. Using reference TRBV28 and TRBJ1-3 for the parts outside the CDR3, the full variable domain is DVKVTQSSRYLVKRTGEKVFLECVQDMDHENMFWYRQDPGLGLRLIYFSYDVKMKEKGDIPEGYSVSREKKERFSLILESASTNQTSMYLCASRPPGQGGNTIYFGEGSWLTVV.

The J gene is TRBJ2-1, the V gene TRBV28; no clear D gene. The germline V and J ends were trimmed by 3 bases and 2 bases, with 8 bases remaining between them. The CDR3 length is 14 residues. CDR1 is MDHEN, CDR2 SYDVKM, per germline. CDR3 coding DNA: TGTGCCAGCAGTTTGCACCGAGCCTACAATGAGCAGTTCTTC. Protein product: CASSLHRAYNEQFF.

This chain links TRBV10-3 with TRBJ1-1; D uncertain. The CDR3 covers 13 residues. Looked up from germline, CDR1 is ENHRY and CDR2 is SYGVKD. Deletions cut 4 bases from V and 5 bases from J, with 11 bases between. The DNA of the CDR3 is TGTGCCATCAGTGGCGGGGTCGGGACTGAAGCTTTCTTT. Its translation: CAISGGVGTEAFF.

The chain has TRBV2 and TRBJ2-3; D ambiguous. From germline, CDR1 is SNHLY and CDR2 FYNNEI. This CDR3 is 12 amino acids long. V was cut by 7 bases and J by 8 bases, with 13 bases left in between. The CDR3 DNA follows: TGTGCCAGCACTGGGTACCGGAGTACGCAGTATTTT. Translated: CASTGYRSTQYF.